This TCR beta chain is drawn from a study of blood T cell repertoires in COVID-19. For the study at large: Sites across the United States, Italy and Spain contributed samples from acute and convalescent COVID-19. From T cells, B-cell-depleted T cells, or PBMCs came the material, which was cDNA or gDNA.

V shed 5 bases, J shed 5 bases, and the junction held 8 bases outside the gene matches. Germline-derived CDR1 and CDR2 are SGHVS and FQNEAQ. This CDR3 is 16 amino acids long. Authors' methods: Nucleated cell number was recorded as an estimate derived from reference gene primer amplification. The method was immunoSEQ multiplex PCR; TCRdb's version includes in-frame clones alone and lacks a portion of them. D and trimming were read from the DNA, whereas the V and J calls and clone size are those reported in that table. There are 140,000 to 150,000 clones in the sample; approximately 87% occur only once, and about two fifths lies in the top ten.

This sequence originates from a man between 45 and 60 years old who had recovered from COVID-19. The specimen sequenced was peripheral blood. The chain uses TRBV7-8 and TRBJ2-2; TRBD2 matches 10 bases. CDR3 residues: CASSTLAGDDTGELFF. CDR3 DNA: TGTGCCAGCAGCACTCTAGCGGGGGACGATACCGGGGAGCTGTTTTTT. Variable domain in full (rest from reference TRBV7-8 and TRBJ2-2): GAGVSQSPRYKVAKRGQDVALRCDPISGHVSLFWYQQALGQGPEFLTYFQNEAQLDKSGLPSDRFFAERPEGSVSTLKIQRTQQEDSAVYLCASSTLAGDDTGELFFGEGSRLTVL.